The rows below give T cell receptor beta chains drawn from one sample of a study of human T cells and chemical hapten exposure. TCRdb passed the RACE reads through MiXCR, listing each CDR3 protein once. The profile shows some 74,000 distinct CDR3 sequences, 13% of them singletons. Sequenced material: whole blood, taken in connection with sensitization to the hapten diphenylcyclopropenone (DPC). These TCRs come from a woman in her forties or fifties with alopecia areata. Some clones in this sample may be carry-over from other donors' samples. Both conserved end residues are part of each CDR3. The D gene is left open where the match is weak. Some rows have no size entry. The others give once, few or many, or a class for an expanded clone.

>TRBJ1-4|NA|TRBV20-1|NA|13
TGCAGTGCTAGAGAACAGGGCTATGAAAAACTGTTTTTT
CSAREQGYEKLFF
>TRBJ2-2|TRBD2|TRBV18|many|16
TGTGCCAGCTCACCATCTGGACTAGCTCACACCGGGGAGCTGTTTTTT
CASSPSGLAHTGELFF
>TRBJ2-7|NA|TRBV5-4|few|14
TGTGCCAGCAGCTTGGAGGGCCCGACCTACGAGCAGTACTTC
CASSLEGPTYEQYF
>TRBJ1-1|NA|TRBV29-1|once|13
TGCAGCGCCAGGGAGGGTTCACGGGCAGCGGCTTTCTTT
CSAREGSRAAAFF
>TRBJ1-5|NA|TRBV19|few|13
TGTGCCAGTAGTATCTGGGGCGATCAGCCCCAGCATTTT
CASSIWGDQPQHF
>TRBJ2-5|TRBD2|TRBV11-2|many|13
TGTGCCAGCAGCATTAGCGGGGTAGAGACCCAGTACTTC
CASSISGVETQYF
>TRBJ1-1|NA|TRBV3-1|many|14
TGTGCCAGCAGCCCCTATTCGGGAGTGCACCGAGCTTTCTTT
CASSPYSGVHRAFF
>TRBJ2-2|TRBD1|TRBV29-1|NA|16
TGCAGCGTTCGGGACAGTAAACCCGCGAACACCGGGGAGCTGTTTTTT
CSVRDSKPANTGELFF
>TRBJ2-5|NA|TRBV20-1|many|12
TGCAGTGCTAGAGGGCCGGAGGAGACCCAGTACTTC
CSARGPEETQYF
>TRBJ2-7|TRBD2|TRBV3-1|many|15
TGTGCCAGCAGCCTCTTTAGCGGGAGATCTGTCGAGCAGTACTTC
CASSLFSGRSVEQYF
>TRBJ2-5|NA|TRBV3-1|NA|15
TGTGCCAGCAGACCTAGAGGGGACTCTCGGGGGACCCAGTACTTC
CASRPRGDSRGTQYF
>TRBJ2-1|NA|TRBV7-9|many|19
TGTGCCAGCAGCCCAACCCCCCCCGGTAGCCGGAGCTCCTACAATGAGCAGTTCTTC
CASSPTPPGSRSSYNEQFF
>TRBJ2-3|TRBD1|TRBV5-4|NA|15
TGTGCCAGCAGCTTGGGACAGGGGGCAGGAGATACGCAGTATTTT
CASSLGQGAGDTQYF
>TRBJ2-7|TRBD1|TRBV15|NA|14
TGTGCCACCAGCAGCTACAGGGGGGACTACGAGCAGTACTTC
CATSSYRGDYEQYF
>TRBJ1-2|NA|TRBV3-1|many|15
TGTGCCAGCAGCCAAGATCCCGGACAGCCCTATGGCTACACCTTC
CASSQDPGQPYGYTF
>TRBJ1-1|NA|TRBV11-1|NA|14
TGTGCCAGCAGCTTAGATCGGGGCGGGACTGAAGCTTTCTTT
CASSLDRGGTEAFF
>TRBJ1-1|TRBD1|TRBV29-1|few|13
TGCAGCGTTGCCGGGACAGTGGGGACTGAAGCTTTCTTT
CSVAGTVGTEAFF
>TRBJ2-3|NA|TRBV28|NA|14
TGTGCCAGCAACGGCGGGGCTGGCACAGATACGCAGTATTTT
CASNGGAGTDTQYF
>TRBJ1-5|NA|TRBV24-1|few|13
TGTGCCACCAGTCCGCAACCTAATCAGCCCCAGCATTTT
CATSPQPNQPQHF
>TRBJ2-5|TRBD1|TRBV10-3|few|14
TGTGCCATCAGGGCGGGACAGGGCGGAGAGACCCAGTACTTC
CAIRAGQGGETQYF
>TRBJ2-1|NA|TRBV3-1|many|12
TGTGCCAGCAGCCAAGGTGTCAATGAGCAGTTCTTC
CASSQGVNEQFF
>TRBJ2-3|NA|TRBV6-1|few|13
TGTGCCTGCCGTGGGGTTCCCACAGATACGCAGTATTTT
CACRGVPTDTQYF
>TRBJ2-2|NA|TRBV25-1|few|14
TGTGCCAGCACACAACGGGGAAACACCGGGGAGCTGTTTTTT
CASTQRGNTGELFF
>TRBJ2-4|NA|TRBV20-1|few|15
TGCAGTGCTAGAGAGGGGGCAACTGCCAAAAACATTCAGTACTTC
CSAREGATAKNIQYF
>TRBJ1-4|NA|TRBV27|many|14
TGTGCCAGCCGCCGGACTGGGGCTAATGAAAAACTGTTTTTT
CASRRTGANEKLFF
>TRBJ2-1|TRBD1|TRBV12-5|many|17
TGTGCTAGTGGTTTCTCCTCACAGGGGGGTACCTACAATGAGCAGTTCTTC
CASGFSSQGGTYNEQFF
>TRBJ2-1|TRBD2|TRBV6-5|many|14
TGTGCCTCCCGGGGGGGGAGCTCCTACAATGAGCAGTTCTTC
CASRGGSSYNEQFF
>TRBJ1-1|NA|TRBV5-1|NA|15
TGCGCCAGCAGGAACCGGGACTTGGTGAACACTGAAGCTTTCTTT
CASRNRDLVNTEAFF
>TRBJ2-7|NA|TRBV6-6|many|13
TGTGCCAGCACCGACGGGACAACCTACGAGCAGTACTTC
CASTDGTTYEQYF
>TRBJ1-1|NA|TRBV10-3|NA|14
TGTGCCATCAGTGAGGTGGCGGGTGGCATTGAAGCTTTCTTT
CAISEVAGGIEAFF
>TRBJ2-7|TRBD1|TRBV25-1|few|15
TGTGCCAGCAGTACCCCGAGGACAGGGTCCTACGAGCAGTACTTC
CASSTPRTGSYEQYF
>TRBJ2-1|TRBD2|TRBV15|few|15
TGTGCCACCAGCAGCGCCGGACTAGGCGGCAATGAGCAGTTCTTC
CATSSAGLGGNEQFF
>TRBJ2-1|TRBD2|TRBV7-2|many|15
TGTGCCAGCAGCCCCGGACTAGCGGGAGTCTATGAGCAGTTCTTC
CASSPGLAGVYEQFF
>TRBJ1-5|NA|TRBV18|many|17
TGTGCCAGCTCCATTGCCGGAGGGGACTATAGCAATCAGCCCCAGCATTTT
CASSIAGGDYSNQPQHF
>TRBJ2-7|NA|TRBV29-1|NA|11
TGCAGCGTTGACGGGGCCTACGAGCAGTACTTC
CSVDGAYEQYF
>TRBJ2-1|NA|TRBV7-3|many|14
TGTGCCAGCAGCCCAACGGCGTCGGGGAATGAGCAGTTCTTC
CASSPTASGNEQFF
>TRBJ1-5|TRBD1|TRBV5-4|NA|18
TGTGCCAGCAGCCCCTTGACAGGGACAATCTATAGCAATCAGCCCCAGCATTTT
CASSPLTGTIYSNQPQHF
>TRBJ1-1|NA|TRBV7-9|few|12
TGTGCCAGCAGCCACAGGAACACTGAAGCTTTCTTT
CASSHRNTEAFF
>TRBJ2-1|TRBD2|TRBV7-6|NA|14
TGTGCCAGCAGCCCCTCGGCGGGGGACAATGAGCAGTTCTTC
CASSPSAGDNEQFF